One sample yielded the 13 T cell receptor beta chains listed below, sequenced in a study of cytomegalovirus exposure and HLA in healthy donors. It was with 60 Vbeta and 13 Jbeta primers that the PCR ran. This table comes from immunoSEQ multiplex PCR, and its TCRdb copy is limited to in-frame clones, with some not included. This table has roughly 93,000 clones, around 80% appearing once. Material: PBMCs. The origin of the receptors is a man between 18 and 29 years old in good health and CMV-seropositive.

The gene calls are TRBV5-6 and TRBJ2-2; D is unresolved. There are 13 residues in the CDR3. The V and J ends lost 0 bases and 5 bases respectively, with 5 bases between them. In germline, CDR1 is SGHDT, CDR2 YYEEEE. The CDR3 nucleotides read TGTGCCAGCAGCTTGGAGCAAACCGGGGAGCTGTTTTTT. Translation: CASSLEQTGELFF.

The chain is built from TRBV5-6 and TRBJ2-1, with 10 bases fitting TRBD2. The V segment lost 2 bases and the J segment 7 bases; nucleotides outside the gene matches: 6. The CDR3 covers 15 residues. Germline V gives CDR1 SGHDT, CDR2 YYEEEE. The CDR3 DNA reads TGTGCCAGCAGCTTAGCGGGGGGGCCTCGGAATGAGCAGTTCTTC. This codes for CASSLAGGPRNEQFF.

In nucleotides, the CDR3 is TGTGCCACCAATCGGGGGGGGATGGATGGAAACACCATATATTTT. Protein sequence: CATNRGGMDGNTIYF. The rearrangement links TRBV6-6 to TRBJ1-3; weak D call: TRBD1 (5 bases). The CDR3 spans 15 residues. Trimming shortened V by 10 bases and J by 3 bases, and 19 bases separated the two germline ends. CDR1 MNHNY and CDR2 SVGAGI come from the germline V gene (reference sequence).

V and J are TRBV29-1 and TRBJ1-3; maybe TRBD1 (6 bases). The V gene's germline CDR1 is SQVTM and CDR2 ANQGSEA. V lost 6 bases and J 2 bases, leaving 8 bases between the germline ends. The CDR3 is 12 residues long. The CDR3 region is CSVAGAGNTIYF. For the CDR3, the DNA is TGCAGCGTCGCAGGGGCTGGAAACACCATATATTTT.

This clone was recorded once. The gene calls are TRBV10-1 and TRBJ2-7; TRBD1 is a possible D gene (6 bases). Trimming left V 3 bases short and J 2 bases short, with 17 bases between. This CDR3 has 16 residues. CDR1 and CDR2 (germline): WNHNN, SYGVQD (reference sequence). CDR3 protein: CASSDRIGTQTYEQYF. The CDR3 coding sequence is TGCGCCAGCAGTGATCGCATCGGGACACAGACCTACGAGCAGTACTTC.

V usage is TRBV21-1 and J usage is TRBJ1-5. TRBV21-1 is noted as a pseudogene. The CDR3 runs to 22 residues. The DNA for the CDR3 is TGTGCCAGCAGCAAAACGAGAAGTAGCGGCAGGGCCCAAATGACTAGCAATCAGCCCCAGCATTTT. This sequence encodes CASSKTRSSGRAQMTSNQPQHF.

The CDR3 coding sequence is TGTGCCAGCAGCTCTCAGGCCAAAAACATTCAGTACTTC. Amino acid sequence: CASSSQAKNIQYF. This sequence joins TRBV7-2 and TRBJ2-4; D uncertain. The CDR3 runs 13 residues. V lost 4 bases and J lost 1, with 5 bases in between. Germline assignment: CDR1 SGHTA and CDR2 FQGNSA.

The chain is built from TRBV28 and TRBJ2-1; D possibly corresponds to TRBD1 (5 bases). This CDR3 is built from 14 residues. The germline V and J ends were trimmed by 6 bases and 8 bases, with 17 bases remaining between them. CDR1 is MDHEN and CDR2 is SYDVKM in the germline V gene. CDR3 coding DNA: TGTGCCAGCAGCCCGGTGGTCAGGGCTGATGAGCAGTTCTTC. Translating gives CASSPVVRADEQFF.

This sequence joins TRBV7-8 and TRBJ1-5; 7 positions match TRBD1. Losses at the gene ends were 5 bases for V and 6 bases for J; bases not matched to a gene: 7. Per the germline V gene, CDR1 is SGHVS and CDR2 is FQNEAQ. The length of the CDR3 is 14 residues. This CDR3 reads CASSKDRVGQPQHF. Written as DNA, the CDR3 is TGTGCCAGCAGCAAAGACAGGGTAGGTCAGCCCCAGCATTTT.

This chain connects TRBV5-8 to TRBJ2-7; weak D call: TRBD2 (6 bases). The ends were cut back, 0 bases at V and 6 bases at J, with 19 bases in the middle. Germline loops: CDR1 SGHTS, CDR2 YDEGEE. The CDR3 is 16 amino acids. This CDR3 is CASSLEWGSGLPEQYF. The CDR3 nucleotides are TGTGCCAGCAGCTTGGAATGGGGCTCTGGACTACCCGAGCAGTACTTC.

The chain employs TRBV5-1 and TRBJ1-6; the D gene is possibly TRBD1 (5 bases). This CDR3 region has 18 residues. The germline V gene has CDR1 SGHRS and CDR2 YFSETQ. The V end was cut by 0 bases, the J end by 6 bases, with 19 bases between. This CDR3 is CASSLGLYGGVGNSPLHF. DNA of the CDR3: TGCGCCAGCAGCTTGGGGTTGTACGGGGGAGTCGGTAATTCACCCCTCCACTTT.

The V gene is TRBV28, the J gene TRBJ1-2, with no clear D. Germline V gene data show CDR1 as MDHEN and CDR2 as SYDVKM. Trimming removed 3 bases at V and 2 bases at J, with 10 bases between. This CDR3 is built from 14 residues. CDR3 in DNA: TGTGCCAGCAGTTTCCCGGGTCTGAACTATGGCTACACCTTC. It translates to CASSFPGLNYGYTF.

CDR3 loop: CASGFGGPGTDTQYF. The CDR3 bases are TGTGCTAGTGGTTTCGGGGGGCCAGGCACAGATACGCAGTATTTT. The chain recombines TRBV12-5 with TRBJ2-3, with a tentative D call TRBD2 (7 bases). Trimming took off 3 bases at V and 1 base at J, with 11 bases between the two ends. CDR3 size: 15 residues. Germline V CDR1 and CDR2: LGHNT, FRNRAP.